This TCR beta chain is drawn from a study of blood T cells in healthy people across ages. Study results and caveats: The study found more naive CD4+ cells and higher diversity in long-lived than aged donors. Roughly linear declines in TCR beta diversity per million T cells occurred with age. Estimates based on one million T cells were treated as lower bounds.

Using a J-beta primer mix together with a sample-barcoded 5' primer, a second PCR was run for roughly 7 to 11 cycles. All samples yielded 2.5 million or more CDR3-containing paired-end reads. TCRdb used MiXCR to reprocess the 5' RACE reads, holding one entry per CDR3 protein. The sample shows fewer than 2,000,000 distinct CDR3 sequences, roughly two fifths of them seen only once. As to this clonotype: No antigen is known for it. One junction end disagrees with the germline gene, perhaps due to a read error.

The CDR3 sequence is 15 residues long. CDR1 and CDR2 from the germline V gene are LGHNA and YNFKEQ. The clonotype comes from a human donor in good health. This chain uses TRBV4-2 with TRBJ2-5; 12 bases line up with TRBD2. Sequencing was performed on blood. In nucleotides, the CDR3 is TGTGCCGGCAGCCCTAGCGGGGGGGCCCAAGAGACCCAGTACTTC. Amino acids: CAGSPSGGAQETQYF.